This record concerns one T cell receptor beta chain sequence. Its antigen is not identified. This specimen comes from a study of cytomegalovirus exposure and HLA in healthy donors. Whole-study context: Unique TCR beta sequences numbering 95 million to 130 million came from 150 million to 200 million T cells in an earlier analysis.

The study's findings and limits: Earlier analysis looked at TCR beta V segments, and most were productive about 90% or about 30% of the time. Upon later analysis, HLA-associated TCR beta chains proved more clonally expanded than other, equally common chains.

The PCR contained 60 Vbeta and 13 Jbeta primers. Measured with immunoSEQ multiplex PCR; TCRdb has only the in-frame clones, and not every one. The data hold 100,000 to 150,000 clones, with roughly three quarters observed a single time. The sequence came from a woman aged 40 to 50 in good health and CMV-seronegative. Source material: PBMCs.

CDR3 residues: CASSPTGGSLHNEQFF. The CDR3 DNA is TGTGCCAGCAGCCCGACGGGCGGGAGTCTGCACAATGAGCAGTTCTTC. J is TRBJ2-1 and V is TRBV7-8, with 7 bases lining up with TRBD2. The ends lost 5 bases at V and 5 bases at J; junction bases unmatched: 12. Per the germline V gene, CDR1 is SGHVS and CDR2 is FQNEAQ. There are 16 residues in the CDR3.